One sample yielded the 29 T cell receptor beta chains listed below, sequenced in a study of early T cells in non-severe SARS-CoV-2 infection. Using its own MiXCR run on the 5' RACE reads, TCRdb lists one record per CDR3 protein. The table has some 50,000 distinct CDR3 sequences, about 10% seen once. This sample comprised whole blood, obtained at baseline. These receptors all come from an adult who was a healthcare worker with PCR-confirmed SARS-CoV-2 infection or an uninfected control (not recorded which).

Only a few counts were recorded for this clonotype. The CDR3 loop reads CASSQAGTGGNYGYTF. The CDR3 nucleotides read TGTGCCAGCAGCCAAGCCGGGACAGGGGGCAACTATGGCTACACCTTC. The rearrangement uses TRBV4-2 and TRBJ1-2; 12 bases align to TRBD1. The CDR3 length is 16 residues. V lost 1 base to trimming and J lost 2 bases; unmatched junction nucleotides: 2. Germline assignment: CDR1 LGHNA and CDR2 YNFKEQ.

This rearrangement joins TRBV6-5 to TRBJ1-1; D is uncertain. The germline V and J ends were trimmed by 6 bases and 0 bases, with 8 bases remaining between them. Germline V gene sequence: CDR1 MNHEY, CDR2 SVGAGI. The CDR3 length is 13 residues. The CDR3 nucleotides read TGTGCCAGCAGCCGAGAGATGAACACTGAAGCTTTCTTT. As protein: CASSREMNTEAFF.

The J gene is TRBJ2-5, the V gene TRBV10-3; D is unresolved. This CDR3 is built from 11 residues. Between the trimmed V and J ends, which lost 6 bases and 2 bases, there was a span of 4 bases. Germline values: CDR1 ENHRY, CDR2 SYGVKD. The CDR3 DNA reads as TGTGCCATCAGACGTCAAGAGACCCAGTACTTC. Translation: CAIRRQETQYF.

The J gene is TRBJ1-3, the V gene TRBV18; D unresolved. The length of the CDR3 is 16 residues. Trimming pared 4 bases from V and 1 base from J, leaving 14 bases between. Per the germline V gene, CDR1 is KGHSH and CDR2 is LQKENI. CDR3 in amino acids: CASSRETIFSGNTIYF. The CDR3 DNA reads TGTGCCAGCTCACGTGAGACGATTTTTTCTGGAAACACCATATATTTT.

This clonotype was picked up a small number of times. The chain recombines TRBV29-1 with TRBJ2-3, with a weak D call TRBD2 (6 bases). Trimming removed 6 bases at V and 6 bases at J, with 10 bases between. The CDR3 runs to 11 residues. CDR1 and CDR2 (germline): SQVTM, ANQGSEA. The CDR3 sequence: CSVREVDTQYF. CDR3 DNA: TGCAGCGTAAGGGAGGTGGATACGCAGTATTTT.

The rearrangement links TRBV7-2 to TRBJ1-5; 9 nucleotides line up with TRBD1. Germline loops: CDR1 SGHTA, CDR2 FQGNSA. The CDR3 totals 15 residues. Trimming removed 2 bases from V and 9 bases from J; junction bases left unmatched: 8. CDR3 residues: CASSLIGTGLLPQHF. The CDR3 bases are TGTGCCAGCAGCTTAATTGGGACAGGGCTGTTGCCCCAGCATTTT.

V gene TRBV7-9 combines with J gene TRBJ1-1; D is ambiguous. The CDR3 has 14 amino acids. V lost 6 bases to trimming and J lost 5 bases, with 16 bases between them. Germline V gene data show CDR1 as SEHNR and CDR2 as FQNEAQ (reference sequence). The CDR3 loop is CASRLDGRWTEAFF. CDR3 nucleotide sequence: TGTGCCAGCAGATTGGACGGTAGATGGACTGAAGCTTTCTTT.

This clonotype was seen at least ten times. This chain joins TRBV20-1 and TRBJ2-3; 10 bases line up with TRBD1. Per germline, CDR1 DFQATT and CDR2 SNEGSKA (reference sequence). V lost 5 bases to trimming and J lost 5 bases; unmatched junction nucleotides: 7. This CDR3 comprises 14 residues. The CDR3 sequence is CSARRTGGIDTQYF. In DNA, the CDR3 is TGCAGTGCTCGAAGGACAGGGGGGATAGATACGCAGTATTTT.

This clonotype was observed many times. The genes are TRBV20-1 and TRBJ2-7; possible D gene TRBD2, 6 bases. Germline V CDR1 and CDR2: DFQATT, SNEGSKA (reference sequence). The V gene lost 3 bases and the J gene lost 3 bases, with 15 bases spanning the gap. CDR3 length: 14 residues. The CDR3 is CSASRPGADYEQYF. The CDR3 region has the DNA TGCAGTGCTAGCCGTCCGGGAGCAGACTACGAGCAGTACTTC.

This clonotype appeared many times. This chain uses TRBV29-1 with TRBJ2-1; 7 nucleotides line up with TRBD1. V shed 3 bases, J shed 5 bases, and the junction held 7 bases outside the gene matches. The CDR3 runs to 14 residues. Per germline, CDR1 SQVTM and CDR2 ANQGSEA. The CDR3 nucleotides read TGCAGCGTTGAGGAAGGGGGCGGTCACAATGAGCAGTTCTTC. Residues: CSVEEGGGHNEQFF.

The chain employs TRBV9 and TRBJ1-2; 8 bases are shared with TRBD1. With 0 bases clipped from V and 10 bases from J, the junction kept 14 bases outside the gene matches. The CDR3 is 16 amino acids. Germline CDR1 and CDR2: SGDLS and YYNGEE. The CDR3 nucleotides are TGTGCCAGCAGCGTAGGTCTCGGACAGGGCGTCCCCACCTACACCTTC. Translation gives CASSVGLGQGVPTYTF.

The rearrangement links TRBV20-1 to TRBJ1-4, with TRBD1 matching over 11 bases. This CDR3 is built from 17 residues. CDR1 DFQATT and CDR2 SNEGSKA come from the germline V gene (reference sequence). The junction had 5 bases not matched to a gene; V was cut back by 1 base and J by 1 base. CDR3 nucleotides: TGCAGTGCTAGAGGGACAGGGGGCGCGGAAACTAATGAAAAACTGTTTTTT. This gives the protein CSARGTGGAETNEKLFF.

In its sample, this clonotype was seen many times. The chain couples TRBV7-8 to TRBJ2-5, with unresolved D. The V gene lost 4 bases and the J gene lost 1 base, with 13 bases spanning the gap. From germline, CDR1 is SGHVS and CDR2 FQNEAQ. This CDR3 comprises 15 residues. Here the CDR3 DNA reads TGTGCCAGCAGCTATACCCACCGGGCCCAAGAGACCCAGTACTTC. Amino acid sequence: CASSYTHRAQETQYF.

This clonotype was seen many times. The chain is built from TRBV12-3 or TRBV12-4 and TRBJ2-1; 11 bases match TRBD2. There are 17 residues in the CDR3. Trimming at V came to 6 bases and at J to 0 bases, leaving 7 bases not matched to a gene. CDR3 sequence: CASSSQTSGSSYNEQFF. As DNA, the CDR3 is TGTGCCAGCAGCTCCCAAACTAGCGGGAGCTCCTACAATGAGCAGTTCTTC.

The table lists this clonotype with a few counts. This chain joins TRBV7-6 and TRBJ2-2, with D unresolved. CDR1 and CDR2 (germline): SGHVS, FNYEAQ. The CDR3 loop spans 13 amino acids. V lost 7 bases and J 1 base, leaving 7 bases between the germline ends. Written as DNA, the CDR3 is TGTGCCAGCACTCCCGGGAACACCGGGGAGCTGTTTTTT. This gives the protein CASTPGNTGELFF.

At least ten counts were recorded for this clonotype. The chain links TRBV29-1 to TRBJ2-1; D is perhaps TRBD1 (6 bases). The CDR3 runs 14 residues. Trimming left V 5 bases short and J 6 bases short, with 17 bases between. CDR1 is SQVTM and CDR2 is ANQGSEA in the germline V gene. The CDR3 region has the DNA TGCAGCGTTAAAACTAGACCAGGGGCCAATGAGCAGTTCTTC. It codes for CSVKTRPGANEQFF.

The table lists this clonotype with many counts. The rearrangement uses TRBV6-1 and TRBJ1-1; 10 nucleotides line up with TRBD1. V lost 11 bases to trimming and J lost 6 bases; unmatched junction nucleotides: 12. CDR3 length: 14 amino acids. CDR1 and CDR2 from the germline V gene are MNHNS and SASEGT. The CDR3 protein is CAAYRQGAGAEAFF. CDR3 coding DNA: TGTGCCGCCTACCGACAGGGGGCCGGGGCTGAAGCTTTCTTT.

Many counts were recorded for this clonotype. The chain combines TRBV4-1 with TRBJ1-1; D perhaps matches TRBD1 (5 bases). V lost 3 bases to trimming and J lost 8 bases, with 25 bases between them. Germline CDR1 reads MGHRA; CDR2 reads YSYEKL. The CDR3 spans 17 residues. The CDR3 sequence: CASSQSNMGFLGTEAFF. DNA for the CDR3: TGCGCCAGCAGCCAGTCGAACATGGGTTTTCTCGGGACGGAAGCTTTCTTT.

This clonotype has ten or more counts. The V gene is TRBV5-1, the J gene TRBJ2-7; no clear D. Germline CDR1 and CDR2: SGHRS and YFSETQ. The V gene lost 5 bases and the J gene lost 4 bases, with 7 bases spanning the gap. The CDR3 runs to 11 residues. CDR3 DNA sequence: TGCGCCAGCAGGTCGGAATACGAGCAGTACTTC. Translated: CASRSEYEQYF.

At least ten counts were recorded for this clonotype. The rearrangement uses TRBV20-1 and TRBJ1-2, with D possibly matching TRBD1 (5 bases). Germline V gene sequence: CDR1 DFQATT, CDR2 SNEGSKA (reference sequence). Deletions cut 3 bases from V and 4 bases from J, with 15 bases between. The CDR3 contains 14 residues. CDR3 bases: TGCAGTGCTAGGTCGGGGGATTTTAGCTATGGCTACACCTTC. It yields the protein CSARSGDFSYGYTF.

The chain recombines TRBV29-1 with TRBJ2-1, with TRBD2 matching over 8 bases. The ends lost 0 bases at V and 3 bases at J; junction bases unmatched: 4. The CDR3 consists of 15 residues. Per germline, CDR1 SQVTM and CDR2 ANQGSEA. Written as DNA, the CDR3 is TGCAGCGTTGAAGACAGTCTAGCGGGCTACAATGAGCAGTTCTTC. Its translation is CSVEDSLAGYNEQFF.

The V gene is TRBV19, the J gene TRBJ2-7, with D unclear. The germline V and J ends were trimmed by 4 bases and 1 base, with 8 bases remaining between them. CDR1 is LNHDA and CDR2 is SQIVND in the germline V gene (reference sequence). This CDR3 is built from 13 residues. The CDR3 DNA reads TGTGCCAGTAGTAAGTATGGATCCTACGAGCAGTACTTC. It encodes CASSKYGSYEQYF.

This clonotype was observed a few times. The chain couples TRBV5-5 to TRBJ1-1; tentatively, D is TRBD1 (6 bases). CDR1 SGHKS and CDR2 YYEKEE come from the germline V gene (reference sequence). The ends were cut back, 5 bases at V and 6 bases at J, with 17 bases in the middle. CDR3 size: 14 residues. CDR3 coding DNA: TGTGCCAGCAGGATGACAGGTTTAGTCTCTGAAGCTTTCTTT. Amino acid sequence: CASRMTGLVSEAFF.

This clonotype showed up many times. This rearrangement joins TRBV20-1 to TRBJ1-5; weak D call: TRBD1 (5 bases). CDR3 length: 14 amino acids. V lost 5 bases and J lost 0, with 11 bases in between. Germline V CDR1 and CDR2: DFQATT, SNEGSKA (reference sequence). CDR3: CSAEGRNSNQPQHF. The DNA of the CDR3 is TGCAGTGCTGAGGGACGGAATAGCAATCAGCCCCAGCATTTT.

This clonotype was detected only once. CDR3 DNA sequence: TGTGCCAGCAGACCCCGAGGGCGGGGGAGCACAGATACGCAGTATTTT. It translates to CASRPRGRGSTDTQYF. The chain carries TRBV6-5 and TRBJ2-3; TRBD2 matches at 7 bases. The germline CDR1 and CDR2 sequences are MNHEY and SVGAGI. The trim removed 6 bases at V and 0 bases at J, leaving 9 bases unmatched. There are 16 residues in the CDR3.

The CDR3 sequence: CSARELIETQYF. CDR3 DNA sequence: TGCAGTGCTAGAGAACTAATCGAGACCCAGTACTTC. This chain joins TRBV20-1 and TRBJ2-5; D is ambiguous. The ends were cut back, 0 bases at V and 5 bases at J, with 7 bases in the middle. CDR1 is DFQATT, CDR2 SNEGSKA, per germline (reference sequence). This CDR3 spans 12 amino acids.

This clonotype was found many times. The V gene is TRBV6-6, the J gene TRBJ1-6; D not certain. Germline V gene lookup returns CDR1 MNHNY and CDR2 SVGAGI (reference sequence). V gave up 3 bases and J gave up 12 bases, with 9 bases separating them. The CDR3 is made up of 12 amino acids. CDR3 protein: CASSYKGQPLHF. CDR3 DNA sequence: TGTGCCAGCAGTTATAAGGGTCAACCCCTCCACTTT.

The V and J genes are TRBV18 and TRBJ2-5, with D uncertain. Looked up from germline, CDR1 is KGHSH and CDR2 is LQKENI. The ends were cut back, 1 base at V and 3 bases at J, with 6 bases in the middle. The CDR3 runs 13 residues. CDR3: CASSPRPKETQYF. For the CDR3, the DNA is TGTGCCAGCTCACCACGTCCCAAAGAGACCCAGTACTTC.

This chain connects TRBV20-1 to TRBJ2-3; the D gene is possibly TRBD1 (5 bases). The germline CDR1 and CDR2 sequences are DFQATT and SNEGSKA (reference sequence). V was pared by 1 base and J by 5 bases, with 13 bases between. This CDR3 is 14 amino acids long. The CDR3 DNA reads as TGCAGTGCTAGAGGACAGCCTCCCGGAGATACGCAGTATTTT. Translation: CSARGQPPGDTQYF.